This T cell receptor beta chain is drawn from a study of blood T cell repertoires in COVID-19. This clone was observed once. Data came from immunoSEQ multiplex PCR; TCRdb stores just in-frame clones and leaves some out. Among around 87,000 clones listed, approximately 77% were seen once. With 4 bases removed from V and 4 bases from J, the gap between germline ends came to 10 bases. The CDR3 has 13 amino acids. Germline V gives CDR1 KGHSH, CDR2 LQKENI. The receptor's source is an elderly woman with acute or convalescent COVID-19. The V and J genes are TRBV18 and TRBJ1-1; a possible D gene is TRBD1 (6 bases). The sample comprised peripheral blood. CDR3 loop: CASSQGQGTEAFF. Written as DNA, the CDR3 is TGTGCCAGCTCACAGGGACAAGGCACTGAAGCTTTCTTT. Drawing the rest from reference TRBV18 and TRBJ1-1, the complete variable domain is NAGVMQNPRHLVRRRGQEARLRCSPMKGHSHVYWYRQLPEEGLKFMVYLQKENIIDESGMPKERFSAEFPKEGPSILRIQQVVRGDSAAYFCASSQGQGTEAFFGQGTRLTVV.